A selection of T cell receptor beta chains follows, all from one sample in a study of blood T cell repertoires in COVID-19. Assay: immunoSEQ multiplex PCR; the TCRdb copy retains only in-frame clones and omits some. The repertoire has some 300,000 clones, roughly 87% of them found once; the top ten carry approximately 1%. Sequencing was performed on PBMCs or T cells enriched from blood (not recorded which). Every receptor here comes from a woman in her 30s who had recovered from COVID-19. CDR3s include the opening cysteine and the closing phenylalanine or tryptophan. Fields, in order: J gene, D gene, clone size, V gene, CDR3 DNA, CDR3 protein. The D gene is left open where the match is weak. Rows may omit the clone size; those that give it use once, few, many or a size class.

TRBJ2-3,TRBD2,-,TRBV5-1,TGCGCCAGCAGCTTTGGCGGGGGTGGCACAGATACGCAGTATTTT,CASSFGGGGTDTQYF
TRBJ1-1,-,once,TRBV7-9,TGTGCCAGCGGGACATTGAACACTGAAGCTTTCTTT,CASGTLNTEAFF
TRBJ2-1,-,once,TRBV5-1,TGCGCCAGCACGGGTTCCCATGAGCAGTTCTTC,CASTGSHEQFF
TRBJ1-5,TRBD1,-,TRBV7-9,TGTGCCAGCAGTTCTAGGGGGCAGGGCCAGCCCCAGCATTTT,CASSSRGQGQPQHF
TRBJ1-5,-,-,TRBV2,TGTGCCAGCAGCGAACCCCAGGGGTATAGCAATCAGCCCCAGCATTTT,CASSEPQGYSNQPQHF
TRBJ2-2,-,-,TRBV28,TGTGCCAGCACTCTAGATTTGGGCGGGGAGCTGTTTTTT,CASTLDLGGELFF
TRBJ2-1,TRBD2,-,TRBV19,TGTGCCAGTAGTATCTTAACTAGCGGGAGCTCCTACAATGAGCAGTTCTTC,CASSILTSGSSYNEQFF
TRBJ1-1,TRBD1,-,TRBV5-6,TGTGCCAGCAGCTTAATAGGGGGCAACACTGAAGCTTTCTTT,CASSLIGGNTEAFF
TRBJ1-6,-,-,TRBV5-8,TGTGCCAGCAGCCCCCATGTTTCACCCCTCCACTTT,CASSPHVSPLHF
TRBJ2-5,-,-,TRBV5-1,TGCGCCAGCAGCCTACGACTTCTTCCCGGCCAAGAGACCCAGTACTTC,CASSLRLLPGQETQYF
TRBJ2-1,TRBD2,-,TRBV9,TGTGCCAGCAGCCCGCGACTAGCGGGGGCATACAATGAGCAGTTCTTC,CASSPRLAGAYNEQFF
TRBJ2-1,TRBD2,-,TRBV19,TGTGCCAGTAGTATCCGCGCGGGAGGGTATTACAATGAGCAGTTCTTC,CASSIRAGGYYNEQFF
TRBJ1-1,-,once,TRBV29-1,TGCAGCGCCCTCCCGGGTGGGTTTGAAGCTTTCTTT,CSALPGGFEAFF
TRBJ2-5,TRBD2,once,TRBV5-1,TGCGCCAGCAGCAACCCGGGACTAGCGGGGGGCAAGGGTCAAGAGACCCAGTACTTC,CASSNPGLAGGKGQETQYF
TRBJ2-3,TRBD1,-,TRBV7-8,TGTGCCAGCAGCCCAGTGGGACAGGGCACAGATACGCAGTATTTT,CASSPVGQGTDTQYF
TRBJ1-5,-,-,TRBV4-1,TGCGCCAGCAGCCAAGATAAGACAGCCCATCAGCCCCAGCATTTT,CASSQDKTAHQPQHF
TRBJ2-1,TRBD2,-,TRBV5-1,TGCGCCAGCAGCCCCCCAAAAAACGTGGGGGGAGGGCTCAACAATGAGCAGTTCTTC,CASSPPKNVGGGLNNEQFF
TRBJ2-5,TRBD1,-,TRBV5-1,TGCGCCAGCAGCTGGGGACAGGGCGGAGAGACCCAGTACTTC,CASSWGQGGETQYF
TRBJ1-1,TRBD1,few,TRBV19,TGTGCCAGCTACAGGGGTCCGGCTGAAGCTTTCTTT,CASYRGPAEAFF
TRBJ1-2,TRBD1,-,TRBV19,TGTGCCAGTAGTATAGGGGGGACAGGGGGCTTCGGCGGCTACACCTTC,CASSIGGTGGFGGYTF
TRBJ2-2,-,-,TRBV15,TGTGCCACCAGCAGAGACACCCTAGTGTCTGTCGGGGAGCTGTTTTTT,CATSRDTLVSVGELFF
TRBJ1-1,-,once,TRBV7-2,TGTGCCAGCAGCTTATCCAGGGGAAACACTGAAGCTTTCTTT,CASSLSRGNTEAFF
TRBJ2-2,TRBD2,-,TRBV5-4,TGTGCCAGCAGCTCGGGGGGGCGCACCGGGGAGCTGTTTTTT,CASSSGGRTGELFF
TRBJ2-3,TRBD2,once,TRBV29-1,TGCAGCGTTGAATCGCTCTCCAGATCACGCGGGAGGCGTCCCCACAGCACAGATACGCAGTATTTT,CSVESLSRSRGRRPHSTDTQYF
TRBJ2-7,-,-,TRBV5-1,TGCGCCAGCAGCCAAGGAAGGGGTTCCTACGAGCAGTACTTC,CASSQGRGSYEQYF
TRBJ2-3,TRBD2,-,TRBV7-9,TGTGCCAGCAGCTCTACCATGGCGGGAGTAAGCACAGATACGCAGTATTTT,CASSSTMAGVSTDTQYF
TRBJ2-3,-,-,TRBV28,TGTGCCAGCAGTTCGAGGACAGACACAGATACGCAGTATTTT,CASSSRTDTDTQYF
TRBJ1-5,-,-,TRBV24-1,TGTGCCACCAGTGAACGGACAGCCCGCAATCAGCCCCAGCATTTT,CATSERTARNQPQHF
TRBJ2-3,TRBD2,-,TRBV5-1,TGCGCCAGCAGCTCGGGGACTAGTAGTACAGATACGCAGTATTTT,CASSSGTSSTDTQYF
TRBJ1-5,-,few,TRBV7-2,TGTGCCAGCAGCTTATCAGGGTCGGATCAGCCCCAGCATTTT,CASSLSGSDQPQHF
TRBJ2-2,TRBD1,once,TRBV25-1,TGTGCCAGCACTGGGACAGGGCTCCGCGGGGAGCTGTTTTTT,CASTGTGLRGELFF
TRBJ2-5,-,-,TRBV21-1,TGTGCCAGCAGCGCCGGGACAGGAGAGACCCAGTACTTC,CASSAGTGETQYF
TRBJ2-2,-,-,TRBV7-3,TGTGCCAGCAGCGAAAGCAGGGACACCGGGGAGCTGTTTTTT,CASSESRDTGELFF
TRBJ2-7,TRBD2,-,TRBV4-1,TGCGCCAGCAGCCAAAGCCTAGCGGGTGGCTACGAGCAGTACTTC,CASSQSLAGGYEQYF
TRBJ1-2,-,once,TRBV9,TGTGCCAGCAGCGTAGACACCGTCTATGGCTACACCTTC,CASSVDTVYGYTF
TRBJ2-3,-,-,TRBV28,TGTGCCAGCAGTTTCCTAGCGAGAAGCACAGATACGCAGTATTTT,CASSFLARSTDTQYF
TRBJ1-5,-,-,TRBV3-1/TRBV3-2,TGTGCCAGCAGCCAAGAGGGGACACCAGGACGTCAGCCCCAGCATTTT,CASSQEGTPGRQPQHF
TRBJ1-1,TRBD1,-,TRBV18,TGTGCCAGCTCACCATTATCGGGACAGACGGTTTGGACTGAAGCTTTCTTT,CASSPLSGQTVWTEAFF
TRBJ1-3,-,-,TRBV10-3,TGTGCCATCAGTGACCCTTCCTCTGGAAACACCATATATTTT,CAISDPSSGNTIYF
TRBJ2-7,-,-,TRBV27,TGTGCCAGCAGTTCCGCCGGGACGGGAGCCTACGAGCAGTACTTC,CASSSAGTGAYEQYF
TRBJ1-1,TRBD1,-,TRBV4-1,TGCGCCAGCAGTCGGGTGAGGGGGCCGAACCCGGGAAACACTGAAGCTTTCTTT,CASSRVRGPNPGNTEAFF
TRBJ1-2,TRBD1,-,TRBV7-2,TGTGCCAGCAGCCATACGGTCACAGGGGACTATGGCTACACCTTC,CASSHTVTGDYGYTF
TRBJ2-6,-,-,TRBV21-1,TGTGCCAGCAGCAAGTGGGTTAGGACTAGCGGGTTTACCCCCCCTGGGGCCAACGTCCTGACTTTC,CASSKWVRTSGFTPPGANVLTF
TRBJ2-1,TRBD1,once,TRBV9,TGTGCCAGCAGCGTAACGGGACAGGGTTACAATGAGCAGTTCTTC,CASSVTGQGYNEQFF
TRBJ1-5,-,-,TRBV19,TGTGCCAGTAGTATCCAGGGCAACAATCAGCCCCAGCATTTT,CASSIQGNNQPQHF
TRBJ1-2,-,-,TRBV7-2,TGTGCCAGCAGCTTAGTAGGACAGACAATGGGTGACTATGGCTACACCTTC,CASSLVGQTMGDYGYTF
TRBJ1-2,TRBD1,-,TRBV28,TGTGCCAGCAGCTTGGACAGGGTCCTTGGCTACACCTTC,CASSLDRVLGYTF
TRBJ2-1,TRBD2,-,TRBV14,TGTGCCAGCAGCCGCCACTTCGGACTAGCGGGAGGATACAATGAGCAGTTCTTC,CASSRHFGLAGGYNEQFF
TRBJ1-1,-,-,TRBV6-5,TGTGCCAGCAGTAGGACAGCACTGTCGAATCTGGCTTTCTTT,CASSRTALSNLAFF
TRBJ1-5,-,-,TRBV5-1,TGCGCCAGCAGCTCCACCCCTGGCAGTCTGCAGCATTTT,CASSSTPGSLQHF
TRBJ2-3,TRBD2,-,TRBV5-1,TGCGCCAGCAGCTTGTTTTCCGCTAGCGGGGGGAGCGGCACAGATACGCAGTATTTT,CASSLFSASGGSGTDTQYF
TRBJ1-2,TRBD1,-,TRBV27,TGTGCCAGCCGTAGCGGGACAGTATGGGGTTCTAGCTATGGCTACACCTTC,CASRSGTVWGSSYGYTF
TRBJ1-2,TRBD1,-,TRBV23-1,TGCGCCAGCTGGCACAGGGGAACGGATGGCTACACCTTC,CASWHRGTDGYTF
TRBJ2-3,TRBD2,-,TRBV30,TGTGCCTGGAGTGCCCGACCGGGGGGAGATACGCAGTATTTT,CAWSARPGGDTQYF